The clone carrying this T cell receptor beta chain occurred a few times. The antigen is not known. The whole isolated RNA underwent reverse transcription, so sequencing captured expressed TCRB transcripts. TCRdb keeps only in-frame clones here, not all; method: immunoSEQ multiplex PCR. In the table there are more than 250,000 clones, approximately 14% of which are singletons. Sorting of CD4+ naive, central memory, regulatory and stem cell-like memory cells was performed via CD45RO/CCR7/CD25/CD127/CD95/CD27. The data stem from a study of beta chain features in type 1 diabetes. Study-wide results and caveats: Type 1 diabetes patients showed a moderate but significant shortening of TCRB CDR3s in all four CD4+ subsets. Naive, central memory and Treg TCRB repertoires seemed to resemble each other more closely in patients than they did in healthy donors.

The specimen sequenced was naive CD4+ T cells from blood. This sequence originates from a man aged 25-45 years with type 1 diabetes.

The CDR3 protein is CASNLRDSWYEQYF. The DNA for the CDR3 is TGTGCCAGCAATCTCCGGGACTCCTGGTACGAGCAGTACTTC. This chain links TRBV6-6 with TRBJ2-7; a possible D gene is TRBD2 (6 bases). Trimming shortened V by 7 bases and J by 4 bases, and 17 bases separated the two germline ends. This CDR3 comprises 14 residues. CDR1 and CDR2 (germline): MNHNY, SVGAGI (reference sequence).